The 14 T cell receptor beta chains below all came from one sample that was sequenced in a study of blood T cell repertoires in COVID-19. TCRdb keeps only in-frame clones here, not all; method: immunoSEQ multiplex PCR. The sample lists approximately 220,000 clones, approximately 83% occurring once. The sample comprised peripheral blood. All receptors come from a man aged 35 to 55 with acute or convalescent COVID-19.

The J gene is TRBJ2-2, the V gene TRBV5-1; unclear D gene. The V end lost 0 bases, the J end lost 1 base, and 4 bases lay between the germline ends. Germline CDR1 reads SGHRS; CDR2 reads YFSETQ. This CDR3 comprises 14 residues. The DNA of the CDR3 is TGCGCCAGCAGCTTGGGTAGGAACACCGGGGAGCTGTTTTTT. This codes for CASSLGRNTGELFF.

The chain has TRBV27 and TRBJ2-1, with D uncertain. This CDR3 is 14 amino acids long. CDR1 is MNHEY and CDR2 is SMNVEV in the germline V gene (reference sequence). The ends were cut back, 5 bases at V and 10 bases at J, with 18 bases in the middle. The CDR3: CASSGFLKHGEQFF. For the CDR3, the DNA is TGTGCCAGCAGTGGATTTCTAAAACACGGGGAGCAGTTCTTC.

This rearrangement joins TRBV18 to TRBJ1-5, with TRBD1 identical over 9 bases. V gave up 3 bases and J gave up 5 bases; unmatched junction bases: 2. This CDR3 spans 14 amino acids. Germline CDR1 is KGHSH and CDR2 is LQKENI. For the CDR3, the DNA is TGTGCCAGCTCACCCACAGGGGGCGATCAGCCCCAGCATTTT. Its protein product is CASSPTGGDQPQHF.

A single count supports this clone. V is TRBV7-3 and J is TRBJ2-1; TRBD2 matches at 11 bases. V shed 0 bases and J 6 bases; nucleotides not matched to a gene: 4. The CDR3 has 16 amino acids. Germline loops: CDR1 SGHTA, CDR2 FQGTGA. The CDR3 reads CASSLTGTSGRNEQFF. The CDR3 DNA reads TGTGCCAGCAGCTTAACCGGGACTAGCGGTCGCAATGAGCAGTTCTTC.

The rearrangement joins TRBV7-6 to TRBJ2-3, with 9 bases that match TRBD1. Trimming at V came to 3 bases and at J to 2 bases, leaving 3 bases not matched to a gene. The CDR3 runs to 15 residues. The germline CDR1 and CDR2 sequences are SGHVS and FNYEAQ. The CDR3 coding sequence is TGTGCCAGCAGCTTCAGGACAGGGGACACAGATACGCAGTATTTT. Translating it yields CASSFRTGDTDTQYF.

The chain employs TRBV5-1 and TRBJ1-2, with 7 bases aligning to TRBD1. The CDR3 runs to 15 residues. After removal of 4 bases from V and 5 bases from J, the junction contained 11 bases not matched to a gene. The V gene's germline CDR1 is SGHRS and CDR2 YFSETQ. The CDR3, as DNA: TGCGCCAGCAGCCCGGCCGGGACAGAATTATATGGCTACACCTTC. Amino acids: CASSPAGTELYGYTF. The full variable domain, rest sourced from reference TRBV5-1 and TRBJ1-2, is KAGVTQTPRYLIKTRGQQVTLSCSPISGHRSVSWYQQTPGQGLQFLFEYFSETQRNKGNFPGRFSGRQFSNSRSEMNVSTLELGDSALYLCASSPAGTELYGYTFGSGTRLTVV.

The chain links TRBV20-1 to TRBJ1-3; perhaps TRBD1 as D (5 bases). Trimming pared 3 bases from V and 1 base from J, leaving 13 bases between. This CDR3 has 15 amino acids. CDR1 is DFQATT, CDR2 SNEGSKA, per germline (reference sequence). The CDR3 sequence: CSASWQGGSGNTIYF. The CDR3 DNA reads TGCAGTGCTAGTTGGCAGGGTGGTTCTGGAAACACCATATATTTT.

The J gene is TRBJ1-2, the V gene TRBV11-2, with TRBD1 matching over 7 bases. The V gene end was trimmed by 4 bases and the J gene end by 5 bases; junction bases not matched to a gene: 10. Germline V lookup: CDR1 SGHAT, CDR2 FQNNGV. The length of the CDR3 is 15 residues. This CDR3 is CASSSTGLPGYGYTF. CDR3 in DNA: TGTGCCAGCAGCTCGACAGGGCTTCCAGGGTATGGCTACACCTTC.

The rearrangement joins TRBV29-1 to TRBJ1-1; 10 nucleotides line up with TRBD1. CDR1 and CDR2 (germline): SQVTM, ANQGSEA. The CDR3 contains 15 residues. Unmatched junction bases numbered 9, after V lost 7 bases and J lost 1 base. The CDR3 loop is CSAQRTGGTNTEAFF. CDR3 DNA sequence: TGCAGCGCCCAGCGGACAGGGGGTACGAACACTGAAGCTTTCTTT.

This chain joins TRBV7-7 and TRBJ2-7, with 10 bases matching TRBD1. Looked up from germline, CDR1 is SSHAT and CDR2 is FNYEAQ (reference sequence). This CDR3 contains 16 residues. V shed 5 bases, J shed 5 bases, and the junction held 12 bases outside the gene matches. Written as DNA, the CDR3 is TGTGCCAGCAGCGATAGTCCGGGACAGGGGTTGAACGAGCAGTACTTC. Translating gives CASSDSPGQGLNEQYF.

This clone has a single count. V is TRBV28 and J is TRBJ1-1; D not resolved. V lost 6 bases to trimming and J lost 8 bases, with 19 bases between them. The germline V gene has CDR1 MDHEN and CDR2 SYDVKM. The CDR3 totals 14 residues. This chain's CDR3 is CASRGRARIFEAFF. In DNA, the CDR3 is TGTGCCAGCAGAGGTAGAGCGCGTATTTTCGAAGCTTTCTTT.

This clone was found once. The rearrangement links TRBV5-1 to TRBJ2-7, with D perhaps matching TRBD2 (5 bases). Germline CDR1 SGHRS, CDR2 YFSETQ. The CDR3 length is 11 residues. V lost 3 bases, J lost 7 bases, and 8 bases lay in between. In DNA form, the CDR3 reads TGCGCCAGCAGCTACCCGGGGGAGCAGTACTTC. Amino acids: CASSYPGEQYF.

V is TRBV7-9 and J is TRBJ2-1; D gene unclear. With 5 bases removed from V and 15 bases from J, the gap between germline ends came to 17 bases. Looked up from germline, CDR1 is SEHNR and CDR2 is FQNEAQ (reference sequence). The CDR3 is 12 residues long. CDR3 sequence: CASSPTTRSLFF. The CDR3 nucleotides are TGTGCCAGCAGCCCTACTACCCGCAGTCTGTTCTTC.

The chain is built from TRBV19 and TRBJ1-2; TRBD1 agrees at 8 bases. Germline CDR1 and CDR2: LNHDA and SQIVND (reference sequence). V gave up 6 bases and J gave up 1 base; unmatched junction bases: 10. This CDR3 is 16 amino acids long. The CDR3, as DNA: TGTGCCAGTAGAAACCCTACAGGGGGGAGTAACTATGGCTACACCTTC. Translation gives CASRNPTGGSNYGYTF.